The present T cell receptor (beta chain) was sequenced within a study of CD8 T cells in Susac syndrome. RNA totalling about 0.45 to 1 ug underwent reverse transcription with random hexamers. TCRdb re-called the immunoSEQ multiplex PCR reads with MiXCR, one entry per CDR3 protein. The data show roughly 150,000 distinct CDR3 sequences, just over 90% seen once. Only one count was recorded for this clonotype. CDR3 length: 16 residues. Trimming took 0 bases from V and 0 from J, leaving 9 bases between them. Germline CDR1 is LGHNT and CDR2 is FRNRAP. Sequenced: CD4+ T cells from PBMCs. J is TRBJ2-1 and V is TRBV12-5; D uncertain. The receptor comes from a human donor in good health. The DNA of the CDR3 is TGTGCTAGTGGTTTGGTACTCCTCAGCTCCTACAATGAGCAGTTCTTC. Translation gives CASGLVLLSSYNEQFF. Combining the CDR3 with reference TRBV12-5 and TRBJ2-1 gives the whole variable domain DARVTQTPRHKVTEMGQEVTMRCQPILGHNTVFWYRQTMMQGLELLAYFRNRAPLDDSGMPKDRFSAEMPDATLATLKIQPSEPRDSAVYFCASGLVLLSSYNEQFFGPGTRLTVL.